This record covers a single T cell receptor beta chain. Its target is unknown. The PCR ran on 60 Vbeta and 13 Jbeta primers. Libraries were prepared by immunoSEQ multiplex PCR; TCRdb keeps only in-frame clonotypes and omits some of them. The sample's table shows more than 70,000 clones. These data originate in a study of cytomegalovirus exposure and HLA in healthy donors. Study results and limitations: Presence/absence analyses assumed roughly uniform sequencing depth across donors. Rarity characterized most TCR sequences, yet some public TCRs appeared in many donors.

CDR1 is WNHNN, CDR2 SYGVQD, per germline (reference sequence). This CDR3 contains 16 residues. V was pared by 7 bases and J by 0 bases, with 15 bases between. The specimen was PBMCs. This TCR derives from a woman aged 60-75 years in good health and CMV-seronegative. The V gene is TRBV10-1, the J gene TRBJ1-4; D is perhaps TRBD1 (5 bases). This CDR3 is CASTQRQTTTNEKLFF. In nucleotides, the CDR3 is TGCGCCAGCACCCAACGACAGACCACAACTAATGAAAAACTGTTTTTT.